The 10 T cell receptor beta chains given below trace back to one sample, sequenced in a study of cytomegalovirus exposure and HLA in healthy donors. 60 Vbeta and 13 Jbeta primers were used in PCR. The method was immunoSEQ multiplex PCR; TCRdb's version includes in-frame clones alone and lacks a portion of them. The table has roughly 250,000 clones, under 90% seen once. The material sequenced was PBMCs. These receptors were collected from a girl between 2 and 10 years old in good health and CMV-seronegative.

The V and J genes are TRBV7-8 and TRBJ2-5; a weak D match, TRBD2 (7 bases). The V end lost 6 bases, the J end lost 4 bases, and 18 bases lay between the germline ends. The germline V gene encodes CDR1 SGHVS and CDR2 FQNEAQ. There are 15 residues in the CDR3. CDR3 bases: TGTGCCAGCAGTCCACGGGGGGCGGGGATAGAGACCCAGTACTTC. This gives the protein CASSPRGAGIETQYF.

This chain uses TRBV28 with TRBJ2-3; D is possibly TRBD1 (6 bases). There are 18 residues in the CDR3. V lost 2 bases to trimming and J lost 0 bases, with 18 bases between them. CDR1 MDHEN and CDR2 SYDVKM come from the germline V gene. CDR3 loop: CASSLELGHAPSTDTQYF. CDR3 nucleotide sequence: TGTGCCAGCAGTTTAGAGTTGGGACATGCCCCCAGCACAGATACGCAGTATTTT.

The J gene is TRBJ2-1, the V gene TRBV5-4, with TRBD2 matching 7 bases. The V and J ends lost 0 bases and 3 bases, in that order; junction bases with no gene match: 3. The CDR3 contains 15 residues. Germline CDR1 reads SGHNT; CDR2 reads YYREEE (reference sequence). This CDR3 is CASSLGTRFYNEQFF. CDR3 DNA sequence: TGTGCCAGCAGCTTGGGGACTAGGTTCTACAATGAGCAGTTCTTC.

This sequence joins TRBV7-6 and TRBJ2-1, with TRBD1 identical over 11 bases. The junction had 6 bases not matched to a gene; V was cut back by 7 bases and J by 7 bases. Germline CDR1 reads SGHVS; CDR2 reads FNYEAQ. This CDR3 has 14 residues. CDR3 sequence reads: CASTGQGALNEQFF. As DNA, the CDR3 is TGTGCCAGCACCGGACAGGGGGCTTTGAATGAGCAGTTCTTC.

The chain is built from TRBV7-8 and TRBJ1-1, with 8 bases identical to TRBD1. Trimming at V came to 7 bases and at J to 3 bases, leaving 10 bases not matched to a gene. The CDR3 has 15 residues. Germline CDR1 is SGHVS and CDR2 is FQNEAQ. The CDR3 protein is CASTLDRVRDTEAFF. The CDR3 coding sequence is TGTGCCAGCACCCTGGACAGGGTAAGAGACACTGAAGCTTTCTTT.

This chain connects TRBV30 to TRBJ1-1, with D perhaps matching TRBD1 (5 bases). This CDR3 comprises 14 residues. Germline CDR1 is GTSNPN and CDR2 is SVGIG (reference sequence). Trimming removed 2 bases at V and 4 bases at J, with 14 bases between. CDR3 nucleotide sequence: TGTGCCTGGAGTTTGGGGGGGGGTGGCACTGAAGCTTTCTTT. Translation gives CAWSLGGGGTEAFF.

This clone has just one count. The chain joins TRBV28 to TRBJ2-7; a possible D gene is TRBD2 (6 bases). CDR3 length equals 13 residues. Trimming removed 7 bases from V and 5 bases from J, with 15 bases in between. Per germline, CDR1 MDHEN and CDR2 SYDVKM. The CDR3: CASTRAGMDEQYF. CDR3 nucleotide sequence: TGTGCCAGCACCCGGGCGGGGATGGACGAGCAGTACTTC.

The chain recombines TRBV6-1 with TRBJ2-7; 8 positions match TRBD2. CDR3 size: 17 residues. From germline, CDR1 is MNHNS and CDR2 SASEGT. V gave up 2 bases and J gave up 8 bases; unmatched junction bases: 17. The CDR3 loop reads CASSESPEREMEAKQYF. The CDR3 DNA is TGTGCCAGCAGTGAATCACCCGAGCGGGAGATGGAGGCCAAGCAGTACTTC.

This chain joins TRBV11-2 and TRBJ2-2; no clear D. Germline V gene data show CDR1 as SGHAT and CDR2 as FQNNGV. This CDR3 comprises 18 residues. The ends were cut back, 5 bases at V and 3 bases at J, with 22 bases in the middle. This chain's CDR3 is CASSRITSWRFDTGELFF. The CDR3 DNA follows: TGTGCCAGCAGCCGAATTACCTCGTGGCGGTTTGACACCGGGGAGCTGTTTTTT.

The chain joins TRBV6-6 to TRBJ1-2; 8 bases agree with TRBD1. CDR1 and CDR2 (germline): MNHNY, SVGAGI (reference sequence). CDR3 length: 16 amino acids. The junction had 7 bases not matched to a gene; V was cut back by 4 bases and J by 0 bases. CDR3 in amino acids: CASSFPGQDANYGYTF. CDR3 nucleotides: TGTGCCAGCAGTTTCCCGGGACAGGATGCTAACTATGGCTACACCTTC.